This TCR beta chain was captured by sequencing in a study of blood T cell repertoires in COVID-19. About the study: Italy, Spain and the United States were the sources of the convalescent and acute COVID-19 samples.

Authors' analysis steps: Reference gene primer amplification in the assay estimated nucleated cell counts. Sequenced by immunoSEQ multiplex PCR; TCRdb stores in-frame clones only, minus some. Clonal size and the V and J genes are those of that table, whereas D and trimming came from the DNA. The repertoire holds around 400,000 clones, with under 85% as singletons. CDR3 length: 17 amino acids. Assignments of participants to cohorts depended upon their own reported clinical history. Sequences were obtained from PBMCs or T cells enriched from blood (not recorded which). The receptor comes from a woman aged 45 to 65 who had recovered from COVID-19. The chain links TRBV1 to TRBJ2-1; the listed D gene, TRBD2, was not tested against the DNA. TRBV1 has pseudogene status. CDR3 amino acids: CTSSHPNRTSGRNEQFF. The DNA for the CDR3 is TGCACCAGCAGCCACCCCAACCGGACTAGCGGGAGGAATGAGCAGTTCTTC.